A selection of T cell receptor beta chains follows, all from one sample in a study of vaccination and CD4 T cells after COVID-19. These receptors lack a known antigen. A single record per CDR3 protein comes from TCRdb applying MiXCR to the PCR reads. The sample includes around 7,900 distinct CDR3 sequences, roughly 80% of them seen just once. Sequenced sample: CD4+ T cells from blood, cultured in vitro. The receptors were sampled from a human donor who had recovered from COVID-19. Both conserved end residues are part of each CDR3.

>TRBV5-1|TRBJ2-5
CASSWARETQYF
>TRBV27|TRBJ2-5
CASSLSGMETQYF
>TRBV7-9|TRBJ1-2
CASSLDFGDGYTF
>TRBV11-3|TRBJ2-6
CASSLGTVANVLTF
>TRBV5-4|TRBJ1-2
CASSWGQTYGYTF
>TRBV30|TRBJ1-2
CAWLKQAGGYTF
>TRBV6-4|TRBJ1-5
CASSEAWGNNQPQHF
>TRBV6-2/TRBV6-3|TRBJ2-7
CASRGAGTYEQYF
>TRBV7-2|TRBJ2-7
CASSPLAGPYEQYF
>TRBV7-2|TRBJ1-2
CASSLVRSRTDGYTF
>TRBV20-1|TRBJ1-1
CSARDRGGSSIGEAFF
>TRBV7-2|TRBJ2-7
CASTYRLAGGHEQYF
>TRBV7-9|TRBJ1-3
CASSLGGAGNTIYF
>TRBV20-1|TRBJ2-2
CSARDWDRGGELFF
>TRBV10-3|TRBJ2-1
CAIRGDAGGAYEQFF
>TRBV7-6|TRBJ2-3
CASSLEVGLAGVLLDTQYF
>TRBV5-4|TRBJ2-7
CASSPDRGTRSYEQYF
>TRBV5-6|TRBJ2-7
CASSLAARGWEQYF
>TRBV6-4|TRBJ2-7
CASSAGTGRGEQYF
>TRBV7-2|TRBJ1-5
CASSLNREQPQHF
>TRBV5-1|TRBJ1-2
CATSTGNYGYTF